This T cell receptor (beta chain) was sequenced in a study of CD4 T cells in relation to SARS-CoV-2 and coronaviruses. Study-level findings and limits: Memory recall responses, not primary responses primed in culture, are what the assay detects.

TCRdb's table, derived via immunoSEQ multiplex PCR, lists solely in-frame clones and lacks some. This table holds 60,000 to 65,000 clones, 85% to 95% found once. Unexposed donor CD4+ T cells date from about 2011-2018, before the COVID-19 pandemic. The CDR3 has 15 amino acids. CDR1 is MNHEY and CDR2 is SMNVEV in the germline V gene (reference sequence). Trimming took off 5 bases at V and 5 bases at J, with 17 bases between the two ends. Details on this clone: As yet, its antigen is unknown.

The sequence was collected from a human donor in good health. Sequenced material: naive CD4+ T cells from PBMCs. Stated subset: naive CD4+ T cells isolated by negative enrichment. This chain links TRBV27 with TRBJ2-3; the D call may be TRBD1 or TRBD2 (5 bases each). The CDR3 nucleotides read TGTGCCAGCAGTAAGGGGCTAGCTTTCGGAGATACGCAGTATTTT. This translates into CASSKGLAFGDTQYF.